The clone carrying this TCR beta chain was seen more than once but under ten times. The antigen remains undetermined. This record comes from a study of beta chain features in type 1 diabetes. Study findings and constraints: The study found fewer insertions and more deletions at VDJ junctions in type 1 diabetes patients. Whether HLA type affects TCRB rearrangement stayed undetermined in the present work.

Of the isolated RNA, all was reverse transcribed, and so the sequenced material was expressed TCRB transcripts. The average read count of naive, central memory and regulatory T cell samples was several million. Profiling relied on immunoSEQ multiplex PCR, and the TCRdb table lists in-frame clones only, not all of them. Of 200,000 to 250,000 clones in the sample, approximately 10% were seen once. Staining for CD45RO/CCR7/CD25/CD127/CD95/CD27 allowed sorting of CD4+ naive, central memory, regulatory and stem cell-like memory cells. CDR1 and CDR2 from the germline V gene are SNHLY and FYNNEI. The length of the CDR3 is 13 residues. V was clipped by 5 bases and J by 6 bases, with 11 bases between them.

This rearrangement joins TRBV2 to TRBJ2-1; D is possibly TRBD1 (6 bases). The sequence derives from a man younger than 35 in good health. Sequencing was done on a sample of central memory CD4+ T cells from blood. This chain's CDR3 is CASSQNRVNEQFF. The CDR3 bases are TGTGCCAGCAGTCAAAACAGGGTCAATGAGCAGTTCTTC.